This T cell receptor (beta chain) was sequenced during a study of OX40 agonist ivuxolimab in advanced cancers. The wider study: Intravenous ivuxolimab at 0.01 to 10 mg/kg was given to patients every 2 weeks. Among those treated, three patients had partial responses, one with hepatocellular carcinoma and two with cutaneous melanoma. Study-level findings and limits: It was also the case that some nonresponders had low normalized T-cell clonal expansion. Expanded clones were, on average, more numerous among CD8+ T cells than CD4+.

With respect to this clone: Antigen unknown.

The CDR3 covers 14 residues. Trimming took 4 bases from V and 6 from J; bases not matched to a gene: 9. Germline-derived CDR1 and CDR2 are SGHRS and YFSETQ. Repertoires were generated with immunoSEQ multiplex PCR, while TCRdb's copy carries only in-frame clones and drops some. The table has roughly 64,000 clones, roughly 81% seen once. The source material was CD4+ or CD8+ T cells sorted from blood, sampled in a trial of the OX40 agonist ivuxolimab. The TCR sequence derives from an adult with an advanced solid tumor such as melanoma, head and neck, liver or kidney cancer. The chain employs TRBV5-1 and TRBJ2-7, with 8 bases matching TRBD2. In DNA form, the CDR3 reads TGCGCCAGCAGCCCCCGGGGGGGCCCTACCGAGCAGTACTTC. It encodes CASSPRGGPTEQYF.